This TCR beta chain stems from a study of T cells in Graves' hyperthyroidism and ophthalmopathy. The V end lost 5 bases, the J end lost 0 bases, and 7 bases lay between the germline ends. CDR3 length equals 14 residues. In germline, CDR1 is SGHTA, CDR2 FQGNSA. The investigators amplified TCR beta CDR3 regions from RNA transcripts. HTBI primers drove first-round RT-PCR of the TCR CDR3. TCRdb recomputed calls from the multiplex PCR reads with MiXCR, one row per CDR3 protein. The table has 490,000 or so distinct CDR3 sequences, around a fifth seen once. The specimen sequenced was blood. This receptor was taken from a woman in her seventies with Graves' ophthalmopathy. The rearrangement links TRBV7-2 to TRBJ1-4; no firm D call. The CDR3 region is CASSPQTTNEKLFF. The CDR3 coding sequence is TGTGCCAGCAGCCCTCAAACAACTAATGAAAAACTGTTTTTT. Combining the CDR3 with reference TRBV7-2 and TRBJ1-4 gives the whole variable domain GAGVSQSPSNKVTEKGKDVELRCDPISGHTALYWYRQSLGQGLEFLIYFQGNSAPDKSGLPSDRFSAERTGGSVSTLTIQRTQQEDSAVYLCASSPQTTNEKLFFGSGTQLSVL.